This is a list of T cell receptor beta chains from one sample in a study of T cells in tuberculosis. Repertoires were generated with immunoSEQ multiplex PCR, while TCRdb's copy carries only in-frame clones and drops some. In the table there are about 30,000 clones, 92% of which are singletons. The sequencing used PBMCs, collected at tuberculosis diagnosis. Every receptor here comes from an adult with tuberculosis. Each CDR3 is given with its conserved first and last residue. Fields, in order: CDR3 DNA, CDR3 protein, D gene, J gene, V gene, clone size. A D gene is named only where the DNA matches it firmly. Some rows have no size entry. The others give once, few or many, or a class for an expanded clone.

TGTGCCAGCAGCCCCGTGGGGGGCACTGAAGCTTTCTTT	CASSPVGGTEAFF	NA	TRBJ1-1	TRBV11-3	NA
TGTGCCAGCAGTGAAGAGGGGGCTAGGACCGGGGAGCTGTTTTTT	CASSEEGARTGELFF	TRBD1	TRBJ2-2	TRBV2	once
TGTGCCAGCTCACCATGGGAGAAAACTGAAGCTTTCTTT	CASSPWEKTEAFF	NA	TRBJ1-1	TRBV18	NA
TGTGCCAGCAGCTTAACCCCGAAGCTCCTAGGCGAGCAGTACTTC	CASSLTPKLLGEQYF	NA	TRBJ2-7	TRBV7-3	NA
TGTGCCAGCAGTTACATACCGGGCAGGGCGGGGGAGACCCAGTACTTC	CASSYIPGRAGETQYF	NA	TRBJ2-5	TRBV6-5	NA
TGTGCCAGCAGCGACAGGACAGGGAACACCGGGGAGCTGTTTTTT	CASSDRTGNTGELFF	TRBD1	TRBJ2-2	TRBV7-8	once
TGTGCCAGCAGCTTATTCTTGACAGGGGATGGCAAAAACATTCAGTACTTC	CASSLFLTGDGKNIQYF	TRBD1	TRBJ2-4	TRBV7-9	NA
TGTGCCAGCAGCTTGGAGGAACAGGGCACTGAAGCTTTCTTT	CASSLEEQGTEAFF	NA	TRBJ1-1	TRBV5-6	NA
TGTGCCAGCAGCGGAGGCGGGGCCAGGGGGTTTGAAAAACTGTTTTTT	CASSGGGARGFEKLFF	TRBD1	TRBJ1-4	TRBV11-2	NA
TGTGCCAGCAGCTGGGGTATAGGGGGCGAACTGTTTTTT	CASSWGIGGELFF	TRBD1	TRBJ1-4	TRBV6-1	once
TGTGCCAGCAGCGTAGCGGGGAGGGACACTGAAGCTTTCTTT	CASSVAGRDTEAFF	NA	TRBJ1-1	TRBV9	NA
TGTGCCAGCAGCGCGGACAGGGTAACGGGCTACACCTTC	CASSADRVTGYTF	TRBD1	TRBJ1-2	TRBV9	NA
TGCGCCAGCAGCTTGGCCGGACTAGCGGGGGGGCCAGAGCAGTTCTTC	CASSLAGLAGGPEQFF	TRBD2	TRBJ2-1	TRBV5-1	NA
TGTGCCAGCAGCCCCTCCGGGACAGGGGCACGGCAGTACTTC	CASSPSGTGARQYF	TRBD1	TRBJ2-7	TRBV27	NA
TGTGCCAGTAGTATGACAGGGGACACTGAAGCTTTCTTT	CASSMTGDTEAFF	TRBD1	TRBJ1-1	TRBV19	NA
TGTGCCAGCAGTTACGAGAACAGGGATGGCTACACCTTC	CASSYENRDGYTF	NA	TRBJ1-2	TRBV6-5	few
TGCGCCAGCAGCCCCCCGACTAGCGGGAGTGAGCAGTTCTTC	CASSPPTSGSEQFF	TRBD2	TRBJ2-1	TRBV5-1	NA
TGCGCCAGCAGTTCGGGACTCTACAATGAGCAGTTCTTC	CASSSGLYNEQFF	NA	TRBJ2-1	TRBV10-1	NA
TGTGCCAGCAGAAATCCGGGACTGGGGTTCTACGAGCAGTACTTC	CASRNPGLGFYEQYF	NA	TRBJ2-7	TRBV6-5	NA
TGTGCCAGCAGCCCAACACCTAGCCTCCTTTACAATGAGCAGTTCTTC	CASSPTPSLLYNEQFF	NA	TRBJ2-1	TRBV7-3	NA
TGTGCCAGCAGCTGGTTGAGATACCCTTACAATGAGCAGTTCTTC	CASSWLRYPYNEQFF	NA	TRBJ2-1	TRBV7-2	NA
TGTGCCAGCAGCTTCTCTAGCGGGAGTCACCATGAGCAGTTCTTC	CASSFSSGSHHEQFF	TRBD2	TRBJ2-1	TRBV7-2	NA
TGTGCCAGCAGTGACGGGGGACTTGGCGGCAATGAGCAGTTCTTC	CASSDGGLGGNEQFF	NA	TRBJ2-1	TRBV6-1	NA
TGTGCCAGCAGTTCCAAACATAGCAATCAGCCCCAGCATTTT	CASSSKHSNQPQHF	NA	TRBJ1-5	TRBV27	NA
TGCGCCAGCAGCCGGGATGAGCAGTTCTTC	CASSRDEQFF	NA	TRBJ2-1	TRBV10-1	NA
TGTGCCAGCTGTCGAGGAGGAAATGAAAAACTGTTTTTT	CASCRGGNEKLFF	NA	TRBJ1-4	TRBV28	NA
TGTGCCAGCAGCCCCCTGAGAGGTATCGGCAATCAGCCCCAGCATTTT	CASSPLRGIGNQPQHF	NA	TRBJ1-5	TRBV7-9	NA
TGTGCCAGCAGCCCCGGGACAGGGGCTAACTATGGCTACACCTTC	CASSPGTGANYGYTF	TRBD1	TRBJ1-2	TRBV28	NA
TGTGCCAGCAGCCAAGTAATAGGGGGCAGGTACACTGAAGCTTTCTTT	CASSQVIGGRYTEAFF	TRBD1	TRBJ1-1	TRBV4-2	NA
TGTGCCAGCAGCTTAACGGGGACAGGCTTCCTTAACTATGGCTACACCTTC	CASSLTGTGFLNYGYTF	TRBD1	TRBJ1-2	TRBV7-8	NA
TGTGCCAGCAGTGAATGGGAGCGGGGTGAAGCTTTCTTT	CASSEWERGEAFF	NA	TRBJ1-1	TRBV2	once
TGTGCCAGCAGCCCAGGGGAGACCTACGAGCAGTACTTC	CASSPGETYEQYF	NA	TRBJ2-7	TRBV2	NA
TGCGCCAGCAGCTTGGCCGGGCCGGGGGGAACCGGGGAGCTGTTTTTT	CASSLAGPGGTGELFF	TRBD2	TRBJ2-2	TRBV5-1	NA
TGTGCCAACTATCGCCTCGGGTTATCAGACGAGCAGTACTTC	CANYRLGLSDEQYF	NA	TRBJ2-7	TRBV6-1	NA
TGTGCCAGCAGCGAGGGTCCCTCTTATGGCTACACCTTC	CASSEGPSYGYTF	NA	TRBJ1-2	TRBV7-2	NA
TGTGCCATCAGTGACCTGGGAAGGGGCAATTCACCCCTCCACTTT	CAISDLGRGNSPLHF	NA	TRBJ1-6	TRBV10-3	once
TGTGCCAGCAGCCTGGACAGCATGAACACTGAAGCTTTCTTT	CASSLDSMNTEAFF	NA	TRBJ1-1	TRBV5-4	NA
TGTGCCAGCAGCGTCTCGACTAGCGGGAGGACGGTGGGAGATACGCAGTATTTT	CASSVSTSGRTVGDTQYF	TRBD2	TRBJ2-3	TRBV28	NA
TGTGCCAGCAGCACACAGAACAATGAGCAGTTCTTC	CASSTQNNEQFF	NA	TRBJ2-1	TRBV7-3	NA
TGTGCCAGCAGTCCATACCCCGACAGGCCAGAGAACACTGAAGCTTTCTTT	CASSPYPDRPENTEAFF	NA	TRBJ1-1	TRBV27	NA
TGTGCCAGTAGTATTTGGCGGGACAGGGAAGTAACAGATACGCAGTATTTT	CASSIWRDREVTDTQYF	TRBD1	TRBJ2-3	TRBV19	NA